The TCR beta chain described here comes from a study of molecular identifiers for immune sequencing clone quantification. Points on this clonotype: A much larger clonotype is one base distant, so this may be a read error.

Germline values: CDR1 MNHEY, CDR2 SVGAGI. The CDR3 has 14 amino acids. TCRdb re-analysed the PCR reads in MiXCR, keeping a single row per CDR3 protein. The sample holds more than 9,000 distinct CDR3 sequences, approximately 20% seen once. This sequence originates from a human donor in good health. Some libraries in this study had Jurkat cell RNA spiked in. Specimen: naive CD8+ T cells from blood, with Jurkat cell RNA spiked in. The sample's subset: FACS-sorted CD8+CD4-CCR7+CD45RA+ naive T cells. The V call is TRBV6-5, the J call TRBJ2-2; either TRBD1 or TRBD2 may supply D (5 bases each). The CDR3: CASGYQDGAGELVF. CDR3 coding DNA: TGTGCCAGCGGTTACCAGGACGGGGCCGGGGAGCTGGTTTTT.